Here is one T cell receptor (beta chain) with its context. Assay used: immunoSEQ multiplex PCR; TCRdb lists only in-frame clones, some missing. This sample yields 75,000 to 95,000 clones, of which around 93% are seen a single time; 0.85% to 0.95% belongs to the top ten. The sample is drawn from a study of T cell changes during pregnancy in multiple sclerosis. The V and J ends lost 6 bases and 6 bases respectively, with 21 bases between them. Germline assignment: CDR1 LNHDA and CDR2 SQIVND (reference sequence). The CDR3 is 15 residues long. The sample in question was peripheral blood, obtained before pregnancy. This clonotype was sampled from a female donor with multiple sclerosis, enrolled in a pregnancy study. This chain joins TRBV19 and TRBJ2-7; a possible D gene is TRBD1 (6 bases). CDR3 region: CASRPRPDTGSEQYF. In DNA, the CDR3 is TGTGCCAGTAGGCCTCGACCGGACACAGGGAGCGAGCAGTACTTC.